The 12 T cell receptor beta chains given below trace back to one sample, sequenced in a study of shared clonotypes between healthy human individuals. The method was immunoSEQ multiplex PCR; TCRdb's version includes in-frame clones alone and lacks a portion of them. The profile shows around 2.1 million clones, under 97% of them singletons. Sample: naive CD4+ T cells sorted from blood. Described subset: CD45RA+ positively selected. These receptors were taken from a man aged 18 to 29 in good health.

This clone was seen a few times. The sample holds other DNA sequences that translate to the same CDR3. DNA for the CDR3: TGTGCCAGCAGCTTGGGGGACAGCTCCTACGAGCAGTACTTC. Its translation is CASSLGDSSYEQYF. The chain is built from TRBV5-8 and TRBJ2-7, with 7 positions matching TRBD1. Trimming removed 0 bases from V and 0 bases from J; junction bases left unmatched: 0. Germline values: CDR1 SGHTS, CDR2 YDEGEE. The CDR3 covers 14 residues.

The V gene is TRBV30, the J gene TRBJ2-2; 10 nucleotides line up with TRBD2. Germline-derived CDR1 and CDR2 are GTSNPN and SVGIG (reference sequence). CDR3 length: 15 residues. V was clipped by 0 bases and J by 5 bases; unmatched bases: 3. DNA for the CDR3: TGTGCCTGGAGTGTTCCGGGACTAGCGACCGGGGAGCTGTTTTTT. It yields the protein CAWSVPGLATGELFF.

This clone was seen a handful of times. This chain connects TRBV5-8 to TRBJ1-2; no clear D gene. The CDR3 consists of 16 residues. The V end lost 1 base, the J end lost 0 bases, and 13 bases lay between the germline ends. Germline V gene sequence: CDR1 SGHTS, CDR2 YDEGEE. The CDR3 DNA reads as TGTGCCAGCAGCTTGTTCTTGGCCCTCTCTAACTATGGCTACACCTTC. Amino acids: CASSLFLALSNYGYTF.

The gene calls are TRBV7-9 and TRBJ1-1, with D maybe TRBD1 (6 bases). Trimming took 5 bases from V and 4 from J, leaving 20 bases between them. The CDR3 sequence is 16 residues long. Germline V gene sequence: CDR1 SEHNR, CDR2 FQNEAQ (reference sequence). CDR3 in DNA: TGTGCCAGCAGCCAGGGGCGAAACGCTAGGAGCACTGAAGCTTTCTTT. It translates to CASSQGRNARSTEAFF.

CDR3 in amino acids: CASDPGAGYEQYF. In DNA form, the CDR3 reads TGTGCCAGCGATCCGGGCGCTGGCTACGAGCAGTACTTC. The V call is TRBV2, the J call TRBJ2-7; D call uncertain. CDR3 length: 13 amino acids. Trimming took 8 bases from V and 3 from J, leaving 14 bases between them. From germline, CDR1 is SNHLY and CDR2 FYNNEI. Supplemented by reference TRBV2 and TRBJ2-7, the full variable domain reads EPEVTQTPSHQVTQMGQEVILRCVPISNHLYFYWYRQILGQKVEFLVSFYNNEISEKSEIFDDQFSVERPDGSNFTLKIRSTKLEDSAMYFCASDPGAGYEQYFGPGTRLTVT.

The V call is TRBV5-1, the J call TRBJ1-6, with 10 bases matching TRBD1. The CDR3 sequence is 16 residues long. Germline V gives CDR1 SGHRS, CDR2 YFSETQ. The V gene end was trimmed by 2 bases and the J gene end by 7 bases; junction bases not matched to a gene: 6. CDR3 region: CASSFSSDRGNSPLHF. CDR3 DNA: TGCGCCAGCAGCTTTAGTTCGGACAGGGGGAATTCACCCCTCCACTTT. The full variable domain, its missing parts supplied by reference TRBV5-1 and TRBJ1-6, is KAGVTQTPRYLIKTRGQQVTLSCSPISGHRSVSWYQQTPGQGLQFLFEYFSETQRNKGNFPGRFSGRQFSNSRSEMNVSTLELGDSALYLCASSFSSDRGNSPLHFGNGTRLTVT.

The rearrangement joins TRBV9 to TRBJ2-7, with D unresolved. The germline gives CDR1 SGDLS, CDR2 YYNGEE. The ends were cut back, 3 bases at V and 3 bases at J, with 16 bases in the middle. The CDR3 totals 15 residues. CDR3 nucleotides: TGTGCCAGCAGCGCAGGCCCAGACGGCGGCTACGAGCAGTACTTC. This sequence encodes CASSAGPDGGYEQYF.

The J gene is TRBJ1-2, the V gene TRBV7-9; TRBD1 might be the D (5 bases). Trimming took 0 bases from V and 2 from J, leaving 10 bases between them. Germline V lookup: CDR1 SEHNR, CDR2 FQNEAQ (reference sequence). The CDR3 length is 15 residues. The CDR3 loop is CASSLAQGTNYGYTF. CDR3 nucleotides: TGTGCCAGCAGCTTAGCGCAGGGTACAAACTATGGCTACACCTTC.

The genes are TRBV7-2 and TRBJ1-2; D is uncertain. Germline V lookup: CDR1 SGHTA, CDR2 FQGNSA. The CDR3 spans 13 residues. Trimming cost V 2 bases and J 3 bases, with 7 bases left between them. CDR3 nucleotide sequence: TGTGCCAGCAGCTTAATACCCGACTATGGCTACACCTTC. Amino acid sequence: CASSLIPDYGYTF. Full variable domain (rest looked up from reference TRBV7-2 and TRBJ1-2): GAGVSQSPSNKVTEKGKDVELRCDPISGHTALYWYRQSLGQGLEFLIYFQGNSAPDKSGLPSDRFSAERTGGSVSTLTIQRTQQEDSAVYLCASSLIPDYGYTFGSGTRLTVV.

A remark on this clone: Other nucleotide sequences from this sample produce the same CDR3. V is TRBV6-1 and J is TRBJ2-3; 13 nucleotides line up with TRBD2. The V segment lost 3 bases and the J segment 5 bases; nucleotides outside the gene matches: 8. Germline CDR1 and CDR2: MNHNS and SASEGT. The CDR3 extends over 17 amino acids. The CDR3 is CASSDQWTSGGGDTQYF. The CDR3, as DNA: TGTGCCAGCAGTGACCAATGGACTAGCGGGGGTGGAGATACGCAGTATTTT.

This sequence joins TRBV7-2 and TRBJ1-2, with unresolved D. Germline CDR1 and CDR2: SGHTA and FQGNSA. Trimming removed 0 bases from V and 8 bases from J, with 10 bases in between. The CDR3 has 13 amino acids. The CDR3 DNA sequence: TGTGCCAGCAGCTTAGCTGGGTCGGTCGGCTACACCTTC. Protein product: CASSLAGSVGYTF.

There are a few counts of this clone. The CDR3 sequence: CASSLDRAQGPQHF. CDR3 in DNA: TGCGCCAGCAGCTTGGACAGGGCTCAGGGGCCCCAGCATTTT. This chain connects TRBV5-1 to TRBJ1-5; a possible D gene is TRBD1 (6 bases). V dropped 0 bases and J dropped 9 bases, with 13 bases sitting between them. The CDR3 has 14 residues. CDR1 is SGHRS, CDR2 YFSETQ, per germline. The full variable domain, rest sourced from reference TRBV5-1 and TRBJ1-5, is KAGVTQTPRYLIKTRGQQVTLSCSPISGHRSVSWYQQTPGQGLQFLFEYFSETQRNKGNFPGRFSGRQFSNSRSEMNVSTLELGDSALYLCASSLDRAQGPQHFGDGTRLSIL.